The rows below give T cell receptor beta chains drawn from one sample of a study of neurological immune-mediated disorders. MiXCR, applied by TCRdb to the 5' RACE reads, yields one record per CDR3 protein. The sample comprises roughly 40,000 distinct CDR3 sequences, 2.5% of which are singletons, and less than 2.5% rests with the top ten. The sequenced sample consisted of PBMCs. The receptors stem from a man over 45 with multiple sclerosis. CDR3s include the opening cysteine and the closing phenylalanine or tryptophan.

>TRBJ2-1|TRBV20-1
CSAQDRVDYNEQFF
>TRBJ1-6|TRBV28
CASSYRQGWGSPLNF
>TRBJ2-5|TRBV5-1
CASKFRDRGRETQYF
>TRBJ2-5|TRBV28
CASSTYGQGQETQYF
>TRBJ2-7|TRBV7-9
CASSMTAYEQYF
>TRBJ2-5|TRBV12-3/TRBV12-4
CASGVQETQYF
>TRBJ1-2|TRBV4-1
CASSPGLNYGYTF
>TRBJ1-1|TRBV4-1
CASRTIGENTEAFF
>TRBJ2-4|TRBV20-1
CSAQPSSGGAKNIQYF
>TRBJ2-3|TRBV20-1
CSASLTWAQYF
>TRBJ2-1|TRBV2
CASTPGRGLGVYNEQFF
>TRBJ2-1|TRBV5-1
CASSLGSSGGNDNEQFF
>TRBJ2-1|TRBV4-1
CASSHLTGSSYNEQFF
>TRBJ2-7|TRBV7-2
CASSPQGSEQYF
>TRBJ2-6|TRBV7-2
CASSPASGANVLTF
>TRBJ2-7|TRBV7-9
CASGAGYEQYF
>TRBJ2-1|TRBV5-1
CASSLGGGEQFF
>TRBJ1-1|TRBV6-5
CASSYSGLGDTEAFF
>TRBJ2-5|TRBV29-1
CSVDREGKTQYF
>TRBJ1-5|TRBV2
CASSGDRGSPQHF
>TRBJ2-1|TRBV12-3/TRBV12-4
CASRSPQGSSYNEQFF
>TRBJ1-2|TRBV7-9
CASPTPILPPYGYTF
>TRBJ2-7|TRBV29-1
CSAGGGSTYEQYF
>TRBJ2-2|TRBV12-3/TRBV12-4
CASSFSGGATGELFF
>TRBJ1-1|TRBV7-2
CASSHPPFYANTEAFF
>TRBJ2-7|TRBV7-3
CASTIPGQGSYEQYF
>TRBJ2-5|TRBV3-1
CASSPWDRGSETQYF
>TRBJ2-1|TRBV5-1
CASSRTGNEQFF
>TRBJ2-7|TRBV27
CASSPLQAGVPLYEQYF
>TRBJ2-1|TRBV7-2
CASSLRRERVNEQFF
>TRBJ1-5|TRBV6-6
CASRDVDSRHQPQHF
>TRBJ2-1|TRBV7-2
CASSLALAVSYNEQFF
>TRBJ2-5|TRBV12-3/TRBV12-4
CASSFGGGQTQYF
>TRBJ2-7|TRBV3-1
CASSHLSGTGGYEQYF
>TRBJ2-4|TRBV4-1
CASSQTLQGGRAYF
>TRBJ2-7|TRBV12-3/TRBV12-4
CASSLAGQLGYEQYF
>TRBJ1-2|TRBV5-1
CASSLGDRYYGYTF
>TRBJ2-1|TRBV12-3/TRBV12-4
CASSFTGELEQFF
>TRBJ2-5|TRBV5-1
CASSPDRGSETQYF
>TRBJ1-4|TRBV12-3/TRBV12-4
CASSQEPTNEKLFF
>TRBJ2-7|TRBV5-6
CASSKGTPTYEQYF